This T cell receptor beta chain originates from a study of blood T cell repertoires in COVID-19. Study context: Samples representing acute and convalescent COVID-19 were sourced from the United States, Italy and Spain. T cells, B-cell-depleted T cells, or PBMCs provided the cDNA or gDNA that served as material.

As processed by the authors: Quantification of nucleated cells was approximated via reference gene primer amplification. Libraries were prepared by immunoSEQ multiplex PCR; TCRdb keeps only in-frame clonotypes and omits some of them. V, J and clone size were drawn from that table, and D and trimming were deduced from the DNA. The table lists about 83,000 clones, just over 85% of them singletons. The sample taken for sequencing was peripheral blood. The receptor comes from a woman over 75 in a cohort sampled during active or convalescent COVID-19.

The CDR3 region is CASSLTVGYEQYV. The DNA of the CDR3 is TGTGCCAGCAGTTTGACAGTAGGGTACGAGCAGTACGTC. The V call is TRBV6-5, the J call TRBJ2-7, with TRBD1 as a possible D gene (5 bases). The V gene's germline CDR1 is MNHEY and CDR2 SVGAGI. The CDR3 sequence is 13 residues long. V was pared by 4 bases and J by 4 bases, with 11 bases between.